The present TCR beta chain was sequenced within a study of blood T cell repertoires in COVID-19. Across the whole study: There were acute and convalescent COVID-19 samples, and they came from the United States, Italy and Spain. From T cells, B-cell-depleted T cells, or PBMCs came the material, which was cDNA or gDNA.

Sequencing was performed with immunoSEQ multiplex PCR; in TCRdb, only in-frame clones are kept and a portion is missing. The table includes about 250,000 clones, 75% to 85% detected once. The CDR3 runs to 13 residues. CDR1 and CDR2 from the germline V gene are KGHSH and LQKENI. The V gene lost 6 bases and the J gene lost 0 bases, with 9 bases spanning the gap. Sequencing was performed on peripheral blood. The chain recombines TRBV18 with TRBJ2-7; D is possibly TRBD2 (6 bases). The clonotype comes from a human donor in a cohort sampled during active COVID-19. This CDR3 is CASSGGVSYEQYF. The CDR3 nucleotides are TGTGCCAGCTCCGGGGGTGTCTCCTACGAGCAGTACTTC. The full variable domain, with the rest looked up from reference TRBV18 and TRBJ2-7, is NAGVMQNPRHLVRRRGQEARLRCSPMKGHSHVYWYRQLPEEGLKFMVYLQKENIIDESGMPKERFSAEFPKEGPSILRIQQVVRGDSAAYFCASSGGVSYEQYFGPGTRLTVT.